This T cell receptor (beta chain) was recovered during a study of human T cells and chemical hapten exposure. Whole-study results and caveats: Following DPC sensitization, TCRs present above 1 in 1000 frequency showed no change. Donor immune responses may differ from healthy people's, since all donors had alopecia.

Turning to this clonotype: Its antigen is still unknown.

One entry per CDR3 protein results from TCRdb running MiXCR on the RACE reads. The sample includes more than 90,000 distinct CDR3 sequences, under 12% of them seen just once. With V trimmed by 3 bases and J by 0 bases, 4 bases remained unmatched. The CDR3 length is 15 residues. Germline lookup yields CDR1 SGHNT and CDR2 YYREEE (reference sequence). Regarding time point: patch test 1, 2 weeks after DPC sensitization. This sample's treatment: therapeutic diphenylcyclopropenone sensitization with weekly scalp DPC. Blood sampling preceded each patch test application. The chain uses TRBV5-4 and TRBJ2-3; 7 bases align to TRBD1. The TCR comes from a man aged 40-55 years with alopecia areata. Some clones in this sample may be carry-over from other donors' samples. Specimen: whole blood, collected in connection with sensitization to the hapten diphenylcyclopropenone (DPC). The CDR3 DNA sequence: TGTGCCAGCAGCTCGATCAGGGGGAGCACAGATACGCAGTATTTT. Translation gives CASSSIRGSTDTQYF.